The subject of this entry is one TCR beta chain. The CDR3 is 16 residues long. Germline V lookup: CDR1 LNHDA, CDR2 SQIVND (reference sequence). Unmatched junction bases numbered 10, after V lost 0 bases and J lost 6 bases. This specimen belongs to a study of control samples from healthy donors and cancer patients. This table comes from immunoSEQ multiplex PCR, and its TCRdb copy is limited to in-frame clones, with some not included. The sample has approximately 170,000 clones; roughly 92% are singletons. The sample taken for sequencing was blood. The receptor's source is a woman in her 30s in good health. The V gene is TRBV19, the J gene TRBJ1-2; 7 bases map to TRBD1. Here the CDR3 DNA reads TGTGCCAGTAGTATAGACTCACTGGGACAGCGGGATGGCTACACCTTC. Amino acids: CASSIDSLGQRDGYTF.